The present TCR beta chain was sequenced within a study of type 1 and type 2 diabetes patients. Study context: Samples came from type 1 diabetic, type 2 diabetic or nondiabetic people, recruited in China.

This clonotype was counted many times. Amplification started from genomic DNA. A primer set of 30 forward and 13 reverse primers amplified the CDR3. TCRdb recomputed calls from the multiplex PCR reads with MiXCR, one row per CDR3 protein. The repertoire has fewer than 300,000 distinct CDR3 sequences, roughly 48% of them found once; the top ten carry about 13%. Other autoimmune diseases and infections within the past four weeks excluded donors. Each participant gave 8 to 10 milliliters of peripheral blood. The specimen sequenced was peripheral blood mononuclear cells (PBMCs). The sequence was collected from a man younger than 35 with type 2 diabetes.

The DNA for the CDR3 is TGTGCCAGCAGCCAAGACTGGGTACTAACCTCTGACACCGAGCAGTACTTC. This translates into CASSQDWVLTSDTEQYF. The rearrangement uses TRBV14 and TRBJ2-7, with D unresolved. The V end was cut by 0 bases, the J end by 6 bases, with 21 bases between. The CDR3 spans 17 residues. Germline CDR1 SGHDN, CDR2 FVKESK.